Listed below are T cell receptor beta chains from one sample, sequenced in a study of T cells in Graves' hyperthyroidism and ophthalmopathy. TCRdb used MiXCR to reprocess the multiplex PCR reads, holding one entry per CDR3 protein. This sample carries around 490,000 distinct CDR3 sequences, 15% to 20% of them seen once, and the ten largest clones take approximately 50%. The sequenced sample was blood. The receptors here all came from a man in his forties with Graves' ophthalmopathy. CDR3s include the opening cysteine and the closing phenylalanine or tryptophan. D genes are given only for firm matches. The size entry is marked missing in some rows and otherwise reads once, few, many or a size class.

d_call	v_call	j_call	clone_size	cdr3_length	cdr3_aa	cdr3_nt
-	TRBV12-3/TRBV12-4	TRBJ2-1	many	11	CASFSDNEQFF	TGTGCCAGTTTCAGTGACAATGAGCAGTTCTTC
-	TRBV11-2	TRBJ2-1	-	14	CASGPLGSYNEQFF	TGTGCCAGCGGCCCCCTCGGCAGCTACAATGAGCAGTTCTTC
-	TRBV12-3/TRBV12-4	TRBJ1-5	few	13	CASSFAGAQPQHF	TGTGCCAGCAGTTTTGCAGGGGCCCAGCCCCAGCATTTT
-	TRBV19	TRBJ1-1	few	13	CASSIDRNTEAFF	TGTGCCAGTAGTATTGACAGGAACACTGAAGCTTTCTTT
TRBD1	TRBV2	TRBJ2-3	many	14	CASSGQGKADTQYF	TGTGCCAGCAGCGGACAGGGGAAAGCAGATACGCAGTATTTT
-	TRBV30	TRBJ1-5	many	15	CAWSVRGHINQPQHF	TGTGCCTGGAGTGTAAGGGGACACATCAATCAGCCCCAGCATTTT
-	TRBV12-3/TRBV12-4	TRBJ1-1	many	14	CASSFWRINTEAFF	TGTGCCAGCAGTTTCTGGCGGATTAACACTGAAGCTTTCTTT
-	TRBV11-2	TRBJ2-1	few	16	CASEHLSLGVLGEQFF	TGTGCCAGCGAGCATCTCTCCCTCGGGGTCCTTGGTGAGCAGTTCTTC
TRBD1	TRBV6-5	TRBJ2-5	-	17	CASSYLQGAGVQETQYF	TGTGCCAGCAGTTACCTACAGGGGGCTGGTGTCCAAGAGACCCAGTACTTC
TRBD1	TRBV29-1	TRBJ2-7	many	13	CSVLQGVSYEQYF	TGCAGCGTTCTGCAGGGGGTGTCCTACGAGCAGTACTTC
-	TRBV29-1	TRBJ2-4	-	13	CSVEEGARNIQYF	TGCAGCGTTGAGGAGGGGGCAAGGAACATTCAGTACTTC